These T cell receptor beta chains were read from a single sample in a study of T cell responses to AZD1222 COVID-19 vaccine. Using immunoSEQ multiplex PCR, the repertoire was profiled, and TCRdb retains in-frame clones only, with some absent. The sample consists of about 120,000 clones, about 89% of them appearing once. Source: peripheral blood, taken on day 0 of AZD1222 vaccination. These receptors were taken from an adult in good health. Both conserved end residues are part of each CDR3. The order of the fields is clone size, V gene, J gene, D gene, CDR3 protein, CDR3 DNA. A D gene is named only where the DNA matches it firmly. Size is omitted from some rows. Given values are once, few, many or a class for expanded clones.

.	TRBV19	TRBJ2-3	TRBD2	CASSTGWMETSGPYGTDTQYF	TGTGCCAGTAGTACTGGGTGGATGGAGACTAGCGGCCCCTATGGCACAGATACGCAGTATTTT
once	TRBV7-6	TRBJ2-7	TRBD1	CASSRKGGTGSYEQYF	TGTGCCAGCAGCCGGAAGGGGGGGACAGGGTCCTACGAGCAGTACTTC
.	TRBV19	TRBJ2-2	TRBD1	CASSRDRGLTGELFF	TGTGCCAGTAGCCGGGACAGGGGGCTCACCGGGGAGCTGTTTTTT
.	TRBV11-2	TRBJ2-2	.	CASSLVYQLGELFF	TGTGCCAGCAGCTTAGTCTACCAGCTCGGGGAGCTGTTTTTT
.	TRBV4-2	TRBJ2-5	TRBD2	CASSPDAGDGETQYF	TGTGCCAGCAGCCCAGACGCGGGAGACGGTGAGACCCAGTACTTC
.	TRBV6-4	TRBJ2-1	TRBD2	CASSDSASGGYNEQFF	TGTGCCAGCAGTGACTCGGCTAGCGGGGGATACAATGAGCAGTTCTTC
.	TRBV6-5	TRBJ2-7	.	CASSYSIGAADEQYF	TGTGCCAGCAGTTACTCGATCGGGGCCGCGGACGAGCAGTACTTC
.	TRBV6-2/TRBV6-3	TRBJ2-3	TRBD2	CASSYLTSGRRDTQYF	TGTGCCAGCAGTTACCTGACTAGCGGGAGACGAGATACGCAGTATTTT
once	TRBV27	TRBJ1-1	.	CASSSMNTEAFF	TGTGCCAGCAGCTCAATGAACACTGAAGCTTTCTTT
.	TRBV2	TRBJ1-4	.	CASSEVGVTNEKLFF	TGTGCCAGCAGTGAAGTGGGAGTAACTAATGAAAAACTGTTTTTT
.	TRBV5-1	TRBJ2-3	TRBD2	CASSLASGGVDTQYF	TGCGCCAGCAGCTTGGCCAGCGGGGGGGTGGATACGCAGTATTTT
.	TRBV19	TRBJ2-5	TRBD2	CASSRALLAGRETQYF	TGTGCCAGTAGTAGGGCCTTGCTAGCGGGGAGGGAGACCCAGTACTTC
.	TRBV9	TRBJ2-7	.	CASNRDTGSYEQYF	TGTGCCAGCAACCGGGACACAGGGTCCTACGAGCAGTACTTC
.	TRBV12-5	TRBJ2-7	TRBD1	CASGLRDSSDEQYF	TGTGCTAGTGGTCTACGGGACAGCTCCGACGAGCAGTACTTC
.	TRBV28	TRBJ1-2	TRBD1	CASSLTGRYGYTF	TGTGCCAGCAGTTTGACAGGGCGCTATGGCTACACCTTC
.	TRBV6-5	TRBJ1-1	.	CASSLEVNTEAFF	TGTGCCAGCAGTTTAGAGGTGAACACTGAAGCTTTCTTT
once	TRBV5-4	TRBJ2-7	.	CASSLKDSYEQYF	TGTGCCAGCAGCTTGAAGGACTCCTACGAGCAGTACTTC
.	TRBV2	TRBJ2-3	TRBD1	CASSPGQGPEDTQYF	TGTGCCAGCAGTCCGGGACAGGGGCCAGAAGATACGCAGTATTTT
.	TRBV27	TRBJ2-2	.	CASAPDTLGTGELFF	TGTGCCTCGGCCCCGGACACCCTAGGGACCGGGGAGCTGTTTTTT
.	TRBV30	TRBJ1-1	.	CAWSVGVRVNTEAFF	TGTGCCTGGAGTGTAGGGGTCAGGGTGAACACTGAAGCTTTCTTT
.	TRBV20-1	TRBJ1-2	TRBD1	CSASGMGQGSNYGYTF	TGCAGTGCTAGTGGGATGGGACAGGGGTCTAACTATGGCTACACCTTC
.	TRBV24-1	TRBJ2-7	.	CATSDFGDFHEQYF	TGTGCCACCAGTGATTTCGGGGACTTCCACGAGCAGTACTTC
once	TRBV7-9	TRBJ1-1	.	CASSRENTPNTEAFF	TGTGCCAGCAGCCGTGAAAATACGCCGAACACTGAAGCTTTCTTT
.	TRBV6-5	TRBJ1-1	.	CASKGVWGNTEAFF	TGTGCCAGCAAGGGGGTATGGGGGAACACTGAAGCTTTCTTT
.	TRBV24-1	TRBJ1-5	.	CATSDSWGRSNQPQHF	TGTGCCACCAGTGATTCCTGGGGACGAAGCAATCAGCCCCAGCATTTT
.	TRBV2	TRBJ2-4	.	CASRGQTLAKNIQYF	TGTGCCAGCAGAGGACAGACCTTAGCCAAAAACATTCAGTACTTC
.	TRBV9	TRBJ1-2	TRBD1	CASSVVDRATYGYTF	TGTGCCAGCAGCGTAGTAGACAGGGCGACCTATGGCTACACCTTC
.	TRBV7-9	TRBJ2-7	.	CASSLWDNEQYF	TGTGCCAGCAGCTTATGGGATAACGAGCAGTACTTC
.	TRBV7-2	TRBJ1-3	.	CASSLGVSGNTIYF	TGTGCCAGCAGTCTAGGGGTATCTGGAAACACCATATATTTT
few	TRBV13	TRBJ2-7	.	CASSFGLYEQYF	TGTGCCAGCAGCTTCGGACTCTACGAGCAGTACTTC
few	TRBV6-1	TRBJ2-7	.	CASSEVVGAEQYF	TGTGCCAGCAGTGAAGTTGTAGGGGCCGAGCAGTACTTC
.	TRBV6-4	TRBJ2-3	TRBD2	CASSPWSGGRSDTQYF	TGTGCCAGCAGCCCTTGGAGCGGGGGGAGGTCAGATACGCAGTATTTT